What follows are 8 T cell receptor beta chains derived from one specimen sequenced in a study of blood T cell repertoires in COVID-19. The repertoire was sequenced with immunoSEQ multiplex PCR; TCRdb's copy has only in-frame clones and lacks some. The data contain fewer than 65,000 clones, 78% of them singletons. Sequenced material: peripheral blood. All receptors come from a human donor in a cohort sampled during active COVID-19.

V is TRBV18 and J is TRBJ2-1; 8 nucleotides match TRBD2. Germline CDR1 is KGHSH and CDR2 is LQKENI. With 6 bases clipped from V and 0 bases from J, the junction kept 1 base outside the gene matches. The CDR3 is made up of 14 amino acids. The CDR3, as DNA: TGTGCCAGCTCCGGGACTAGCTCCTACAATGAGCAGTTCTTC. Amino acid sequence: CASSGTSSYNEQFF.

The chain employs TRBV19 and TRBJ1-1; 7 bases map to TRBD1. The CDR3 covers 16 residues. The V segment lost 5 bases and the J segment 3 bases; nucleotides outside the gene matches: 12. Germline CDR1 reads LNHDA; CDR2 reads SQIVND (reference sequence). CDR3 DNA sequence: TGTGCCAGTAGTCCCCGACAGGGCCGATTAGACACTGAAGCTTTCTTT. Its translation is CASSPRQGRLDTEAFF.

The chain employs TRBV28 and TRBJ1-5; D is uncertain. The ends were cut back, 3 bases at V and 1 base at J, with 13 bases in the middle. The CDR3 consists of 16 residues. Germline V gene data show CDR1 as MDHEN and CDR2 as SYDVKM. The CDR3 here is CASSFRGSGSNQPQHF. CDR3 nucleotides: TGTGCCAGCAGTTTTCGTGGGTCGGGAAGCAATCAGCCCCAGCATTTT.

The CDR3 sequence: CASSPGGGYTF. CDR3 DNA: TGTGCCAGCAGCCCAGGGGGTGGCTACACCTTC. The chain links TRBV12-3 or TRBV12-4 to TRBJ1-2, with TRBD1 identical over 7 bases. CDR3 length: 11 amino acids. Losses at the gene ends were 6 bases for V and 7 bases for J; bases not matched to a gene: 2.

This clone showed up just once. The chain recombines TRBV14 with TRBJ2-7; 10 bases fit TRBD1. CDR3 length equals 12 residues. V lost 8 bases, J lost 5 bases, and 3 bases stayed unmatched. CDR1 is SGHDN and CDR2 is FVKESK in the germline V gene. The CDR3 DNA reads TGTGCCAGCGGGGGACAGGGGAACGAGCAGTACTTC. Its protein product is CASGGQGNEQYF.

The chain joins TRBV18 to TRBJ2-3; 13 bases match TRBD2. The CDR3 runs to 16 residues. V lost 8 bases and J lost 2; bases outside the gene matches: 7. Per germline, CDR1 KGHSH and CDR2 LQKENI. This chain's CDR3 is CASRGTSGAYTDTQYF. CDR3 nucleotide sequence: TGTGCCAGCAGAGGGACTAGCGGGGCCTACACAGATACGCAGTATTTT.

This rearrangement joins TRBV3-1 (or the pseudogene TRBV3-2) to TRBJ2-2; perhaps TRBD2 as D (6 bases). Trimming shortened V by 3 bases and J by 6 bases, and 11 bases separated the two germline ends. The CDR3 sequence is 14 residues long. Germline V lookup: CDR1 LGHDT, CDR2 YNNKEL (reference sequence). CDR3 residues: CASSQRTNAGELFF. CDR3 DNA: TGTGCCAGCAGCCAGCGGACTAATGCCGGGGAGCTGTTTTTT.

This chain uses TRBV5-8 with TRBJ1-5; D might be TRBD1 (5 bases). Trimming shortened V by 4 bases and J by 3 bases, and 11 bases separated the two germline ends. The CDR3 is 14 residues long. Germline CDR1 SGHTS, CDR2 YDEGEE. CDR3 in amino acids: CASSQGSPNQPQHF. In DNA form, the CDR3 reads TGTGCCAGCAGCCAGGGATCACCCAATCAGCCCCAGCATTTT.